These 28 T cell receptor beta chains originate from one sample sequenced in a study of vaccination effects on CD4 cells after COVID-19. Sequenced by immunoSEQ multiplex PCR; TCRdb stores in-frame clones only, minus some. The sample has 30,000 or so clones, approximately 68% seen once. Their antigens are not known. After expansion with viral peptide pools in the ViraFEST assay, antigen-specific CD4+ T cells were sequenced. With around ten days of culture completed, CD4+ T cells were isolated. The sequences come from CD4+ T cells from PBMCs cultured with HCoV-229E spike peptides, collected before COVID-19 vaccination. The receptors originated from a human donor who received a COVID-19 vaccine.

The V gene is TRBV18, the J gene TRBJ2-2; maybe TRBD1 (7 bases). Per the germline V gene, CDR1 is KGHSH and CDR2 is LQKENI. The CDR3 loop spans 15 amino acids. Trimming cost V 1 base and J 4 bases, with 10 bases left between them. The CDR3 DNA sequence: TGTGCCAGCTCACCACTTCAGGGGGGCACCGGGGAGCTGTTTTTT. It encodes CASSPLQGGTGELFF.

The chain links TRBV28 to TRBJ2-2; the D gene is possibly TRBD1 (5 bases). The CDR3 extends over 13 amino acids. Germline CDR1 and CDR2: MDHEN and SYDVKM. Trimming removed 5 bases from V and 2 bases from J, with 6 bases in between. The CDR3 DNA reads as TGTGCCAGCAGTGGGGCAAACACCGGGGAGCTGTTTTTT. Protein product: CASSGANTGELFF.

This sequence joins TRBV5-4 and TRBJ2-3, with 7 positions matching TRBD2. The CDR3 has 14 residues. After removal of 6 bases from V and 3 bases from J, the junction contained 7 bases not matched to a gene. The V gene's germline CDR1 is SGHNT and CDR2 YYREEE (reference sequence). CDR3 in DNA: TGTGCCAGCACCTCATGGGGGGGAACAGATACGCAGTATTTT. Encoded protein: CASTSWGGTDTQYF.

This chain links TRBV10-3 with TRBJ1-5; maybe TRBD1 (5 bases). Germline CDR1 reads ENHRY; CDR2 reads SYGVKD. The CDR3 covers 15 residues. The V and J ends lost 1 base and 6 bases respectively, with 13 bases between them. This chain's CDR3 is CAISELSGLSQPQHF. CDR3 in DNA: TGTGCCATCAGTGAGTTATCAGGGTTAAGTCAGCCCCAGCATTTT.

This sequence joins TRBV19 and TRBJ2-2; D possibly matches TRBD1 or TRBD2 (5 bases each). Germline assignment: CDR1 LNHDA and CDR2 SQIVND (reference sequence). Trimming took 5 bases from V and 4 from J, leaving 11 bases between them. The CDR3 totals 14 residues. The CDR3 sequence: CASSPAGTTGELFF. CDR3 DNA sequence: TGTGCCAGTAGTCCGGCAGGGACCACCGGGGAGCTGTTTTTT.

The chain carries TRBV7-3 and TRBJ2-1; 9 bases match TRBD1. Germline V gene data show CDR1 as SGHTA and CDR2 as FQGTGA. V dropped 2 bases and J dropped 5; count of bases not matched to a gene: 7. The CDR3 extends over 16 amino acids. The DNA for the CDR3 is TGTGCCAGCAGCTTATTTTACGGACAGGGGAACAATGAGCAGTTCTTC. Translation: CASSLFYGQGNNEQFF.

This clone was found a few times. CDR3: CASSLVGPTDTQYF. CDR3 in DNA: TGCGCCAGCAGCTTGGTAGGGCCCACAGATACGCAGTATTTT. The chain is built from TRBV5-1 and TRBJ2-3; D is ambiguous. The CDR3 extends over 14 amino acids. Trimming shortened V by 0 bases and J by 2 bases, and 7 bases separated the two germline ends. Germline V gene data show CDR1 as SGHRS and CDR2 as YFSETQ. Complete variable domain (other parts from reference TRBV5-1 and TRBJ2-3): KAGVTQTPRYLIKTRGQQVTLSCSPISGHRSVSWYQQTPGQGLQFLFEYFSETQRNKGNFPGRFSGRQFSNSRSEMNVSTLELGDSALYLCASSLVGPTDTQYFGPGTRLTVL.

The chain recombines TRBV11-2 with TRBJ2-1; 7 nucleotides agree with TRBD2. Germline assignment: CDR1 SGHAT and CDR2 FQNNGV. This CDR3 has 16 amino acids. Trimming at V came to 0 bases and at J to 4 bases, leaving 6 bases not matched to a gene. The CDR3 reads CASSLDLAAPYNEQFF. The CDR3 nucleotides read TGTGCCAGCAGCTTAGACCTAGCGGCCCCTTACAATGAGCAGTTCTTC.

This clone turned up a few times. This CDR3 reads CASSPLERRTPNIYGYTF. The DNA of the CDR3 is TGTGCCAGCAGCCCCCTAGAAAGACGGACCCCGAATATCTATGGCTACACCTTC. V gene TRBV7-9 combines with J gene TRBJ1-2, with unresolved D. The germline V and J ends were trimmed by 5 bases and 4 bases, with 26 bases remaining between them. The CDR3 runs to 18 residues. Germline V gene lookup returns CDR1 SEHNR and CDR2 FQNEAQ (reference sequence). Based on the CDR3 plus reference TRBV7-9 and TRBJ1-2, the full variable domain is DTGVSQNPRHKITKRGQNVTFRCDPISEHNRLYWYRQTLGQGPEFLTYFQNEAQLEKSRLLSDRFSAERPKGSFSTLEIQRTEQGDSAMYLCASSPLERRTPNIYGYTFGSGTRLTVV.

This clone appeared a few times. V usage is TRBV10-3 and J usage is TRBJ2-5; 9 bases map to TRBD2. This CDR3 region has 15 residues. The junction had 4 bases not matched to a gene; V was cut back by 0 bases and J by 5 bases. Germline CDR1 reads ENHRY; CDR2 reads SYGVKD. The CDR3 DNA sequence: TGTGCCATCAGTGAGTCAGGCGGGAGGGAGGAGACCCAGTACTTC. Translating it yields CAISESGGREETQYF.

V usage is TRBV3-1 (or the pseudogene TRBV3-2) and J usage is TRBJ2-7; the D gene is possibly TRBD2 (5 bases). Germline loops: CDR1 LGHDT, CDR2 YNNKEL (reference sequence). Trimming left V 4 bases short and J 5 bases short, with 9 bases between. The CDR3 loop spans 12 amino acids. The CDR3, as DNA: TGTGCCAGCAGCCGTAGCGAGAACGAGCAGTACTTC. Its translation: CASSRSENEQYF.

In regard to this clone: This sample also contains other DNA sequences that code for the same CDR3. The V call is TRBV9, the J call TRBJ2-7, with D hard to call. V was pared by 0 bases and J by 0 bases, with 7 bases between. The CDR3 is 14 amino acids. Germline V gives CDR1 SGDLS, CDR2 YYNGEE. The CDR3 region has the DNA TGTGCCAGCAGCGTAGGTCCGGGCTCCTACGAGCAGTACTTC. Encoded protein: CASSVGPGSYEQYF.

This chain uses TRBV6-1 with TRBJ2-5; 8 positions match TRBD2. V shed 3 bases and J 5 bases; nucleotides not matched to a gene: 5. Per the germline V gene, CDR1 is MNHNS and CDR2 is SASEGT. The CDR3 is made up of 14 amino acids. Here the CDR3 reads CASSDGGGRETQYF. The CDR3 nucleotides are TGTGCCAGCAGTGACGGCGGGGGGCGGGAGACCCAGTACTTC.

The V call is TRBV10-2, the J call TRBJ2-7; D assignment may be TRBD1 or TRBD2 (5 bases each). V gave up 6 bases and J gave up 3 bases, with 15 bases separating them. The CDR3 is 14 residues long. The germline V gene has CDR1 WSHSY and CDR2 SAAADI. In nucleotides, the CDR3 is TGCGCCAGCAGCCTAGCAGGGCTCCTCTACGAGCAGTACTTC. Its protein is CASSLAGLLYEQYF.

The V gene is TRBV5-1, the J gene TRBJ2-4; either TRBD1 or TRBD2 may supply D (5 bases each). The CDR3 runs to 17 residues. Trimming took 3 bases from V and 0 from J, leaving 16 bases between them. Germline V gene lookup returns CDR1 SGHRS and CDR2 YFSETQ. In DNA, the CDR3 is TGCGCCAGCAGCTGGGTCGCCGGGACCATAGCCAAAAACATTCAGTACTTC. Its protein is CASSWVAGTIAKNIQYF.

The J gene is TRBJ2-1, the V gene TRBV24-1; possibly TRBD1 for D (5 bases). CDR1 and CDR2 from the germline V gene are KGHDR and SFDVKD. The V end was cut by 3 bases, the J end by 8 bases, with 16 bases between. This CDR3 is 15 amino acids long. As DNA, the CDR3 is TGTGCCACCAGTGATCCTCCAGGGTCTCGGCATGAGCAGTTCTTC. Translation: CATSDPPGSRHEQFF.

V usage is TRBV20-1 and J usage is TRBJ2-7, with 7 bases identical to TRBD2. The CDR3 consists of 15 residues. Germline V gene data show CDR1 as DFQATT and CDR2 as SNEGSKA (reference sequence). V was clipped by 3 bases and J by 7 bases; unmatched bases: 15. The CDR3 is CSASSLGAGVGEQYF. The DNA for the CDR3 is TGCAGTGCTAGTTCTCTTGGGGCGGGAGTGGGAGAGCAGTACTTC.

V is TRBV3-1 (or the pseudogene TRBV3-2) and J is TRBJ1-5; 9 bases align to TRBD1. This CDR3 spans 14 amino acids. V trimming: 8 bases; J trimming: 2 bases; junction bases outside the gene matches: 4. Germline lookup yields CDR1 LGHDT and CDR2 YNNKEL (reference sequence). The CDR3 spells CASGTGSGNQPQHF. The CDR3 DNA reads TGTGCCAGCGGGACAGGGTCGGGCAATCAGCCCCAGCATTTT.

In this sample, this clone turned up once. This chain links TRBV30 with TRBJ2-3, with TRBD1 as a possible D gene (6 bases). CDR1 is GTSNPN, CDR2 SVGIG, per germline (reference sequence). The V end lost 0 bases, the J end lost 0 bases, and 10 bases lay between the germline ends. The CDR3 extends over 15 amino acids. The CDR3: CAWSVMGASTDTQYF. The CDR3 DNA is TGTGCCTGGAGTGTAATGGGGGCTAGCACAGATACGCAGTATTTT.

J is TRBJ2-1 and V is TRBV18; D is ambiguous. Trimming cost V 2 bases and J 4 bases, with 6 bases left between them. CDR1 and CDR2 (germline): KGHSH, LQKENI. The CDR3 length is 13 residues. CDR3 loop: CASSPGQYNEQFF. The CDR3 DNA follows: TGTGCCAGCTCACCAGGGCAGTACAATGAGCAGTTCTTC.

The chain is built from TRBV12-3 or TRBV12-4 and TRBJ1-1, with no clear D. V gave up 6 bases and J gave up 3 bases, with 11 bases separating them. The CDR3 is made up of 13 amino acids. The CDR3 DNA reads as TGTGCCAGCAGCCGACCTAGGTACACTGAAGCTTTCTTT. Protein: CASSRPRYTEAFF.

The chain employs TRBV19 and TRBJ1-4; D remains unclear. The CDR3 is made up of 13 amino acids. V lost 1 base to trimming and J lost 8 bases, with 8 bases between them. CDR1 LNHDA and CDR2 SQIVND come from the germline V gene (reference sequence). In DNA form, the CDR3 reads TGTGCCAGTAGTATAGGCATCTGGGAAAAACTGTTTTTT. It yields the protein CASSIGIWEKLFF. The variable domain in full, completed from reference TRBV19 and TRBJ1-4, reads DGGITQSPKYLFRKEGQNVTLSCEQNLNHDAMYWYRQDPGQGLRLIYYSQIVNDFQKGDIAEGYSVSREKKESFPLTVTSAQKNPTAFYLCASSIGIWEKLFFGSGTQLSVL.

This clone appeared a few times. CDR3 sequence (DNA): TGCAGCGTGCGCACAGGTAGCAATCAGCCCCAGCATTTT. Protein product: CSVRTGSNQPQHF. The chain has TRBV29-1 and TRBJ1-5; possibly TRBD1 for D (5 bases). Trimming removed 6 bases at V and 0 bases at J, with 9 bases between. The CDR3 has 13 amino acids. Germline CDR1 reads SQVTM; CDR2 reads ANQGSEA.

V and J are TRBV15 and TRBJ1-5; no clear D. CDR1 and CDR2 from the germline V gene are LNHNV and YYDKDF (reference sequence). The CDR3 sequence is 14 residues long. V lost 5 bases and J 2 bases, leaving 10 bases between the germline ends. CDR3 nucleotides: TGTGCCACCAGCCTGCTGCGGGGCAATCAGCCCCAGCATTTT. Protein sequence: CATSLLRGNQPQHF. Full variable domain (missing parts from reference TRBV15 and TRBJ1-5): DAMVIQNPRYQVTQFGKPVTLSCSQTLNHNVMYWYQQKSSQAPKLLFHYYDKDFNNEADTPDNFQSRRPNTSFCFLDIRSPGLGDTAMYLCATSLLRGNQPQHFGDGTRLSIL.

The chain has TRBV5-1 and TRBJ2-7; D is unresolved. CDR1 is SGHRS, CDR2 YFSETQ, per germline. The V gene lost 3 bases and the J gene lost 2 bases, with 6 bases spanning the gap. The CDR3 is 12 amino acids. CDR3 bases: TGCGCCAGCAGCTCAAACGCCTACGAGCAGTACTTC. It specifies CASSSNAYEQYF.

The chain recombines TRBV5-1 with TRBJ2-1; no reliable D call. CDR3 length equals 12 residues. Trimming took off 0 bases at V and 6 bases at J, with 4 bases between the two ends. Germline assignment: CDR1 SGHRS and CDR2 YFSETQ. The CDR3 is CASSLDSNEQFF. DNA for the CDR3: TGCGCCAGCAGCTTGGATAGCAATGAGCAGTTCTTC.

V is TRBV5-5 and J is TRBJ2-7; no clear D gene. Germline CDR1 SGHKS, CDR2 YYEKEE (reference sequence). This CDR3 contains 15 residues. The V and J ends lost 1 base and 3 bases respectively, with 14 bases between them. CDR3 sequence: CASSLSPDLHYEQYF. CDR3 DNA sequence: TGTGCCAGCAGCTTGTCTCCAGATCTCCACTACGAGCAGTACTTC. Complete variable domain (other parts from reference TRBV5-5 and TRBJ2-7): DAGVTQSPTHLIKTRGQQVTLRCSPISGHKSVSWYQQVLGQGPQFIFQYYEKEERGRGNFPDRFSARQFPNYSSELNVNALLLGDSALYLCASSLSPDLHYEQYFGPGTRLTVT.

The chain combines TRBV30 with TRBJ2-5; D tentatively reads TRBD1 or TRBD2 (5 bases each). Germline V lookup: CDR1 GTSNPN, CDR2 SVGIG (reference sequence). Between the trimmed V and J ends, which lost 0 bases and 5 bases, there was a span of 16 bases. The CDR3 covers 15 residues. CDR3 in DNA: TGTGCCTGGAGTGTCGGGGCGGGTTGGTTGGAGACCCAGTACTTC. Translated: CAWSVGAGWLETQYF.